This is a list of T cell receptor beta chains from one sample in a study of blood T cell repertoires in COVID-19. Clones were read by immunoSEQ multiplex PCR, and TCRdb kept only the in-frame ones, dropping some. The sample has roughly 190,000 clones; 75% to 85% are singletons. The specimen sequenced was peripheral blood. These receptors were obtained from a man aged 55 to 70 with acute or convalescent COVID-19. Both conserved end residues are trimmed from each CDR3. The order of the fields is V gene, CDR3 length, CDR3 protein.

>TRBV14|11
ASSQRTFYEQY
>TRBV7-2|12
ASSQDRAPDTQY
>TRBV7-2|12
ASSLDSPFSPLH
>TRBV7-3|13
ASSLTGGAIHGYT
>TRBV24-1|10
ATYSQSYEQY
>TRBV30|10
AWSRELNEQF
>TRBV4-3|13
ASSQDGRGNEKLF
>TRBV19|13
ASTPTSGTYNEQF
>TRBV12-3/TRBV12-4|10
ASSLSVYEQY
>TRBV9|13
ASSVGGQGFYEQY
>TRBV5-1|11
ASSLDPNSPLH
>TRBV7-2|12
ASSPGTGDTEAF
>TRBV2|13
ASSVSGIGSSPLH
>TRBV21-1|15
ASEGVGGAEAGNTIY
>TRBV11-3|15
ASSLATPGRGQETQY
>TRBV6-6|10
ASTGGNQPQH
>TRBV11-3|14
ASSLEADPSTDTQY
>TRBV24-1|15
ATSDTQEALAKNIQY
>TRBV29-1|9
SVSGDNEQY
>TRBV7-8|13
ASSLLGQGIYGYT
>TRBV11-2|14
ASSPRGDRGRYGYT
>TRBV7-6|14
ASRYSAGGVADTQY
>TRBV5-5|14
ASSAPWTGRTWEQY
>TRBV5-6|11
ASSSHSNQPQH
>TRBV30|12
AWSSGQGFYGYT
>TRBV29-1|11
SVLTSGTYEQY